Following are 30 T cell receptor beta chains from one sample sequenced in a study of TIL therapy for anti-PD-1-resistant metastatic lung cancer (dated by TCRdb to about 2021). Using bias-controlled multiplex PCR with the immunoSEQ v3 hsTCRB kit, the TCR beta CDR3 regions were amplified from genomic DNA. TCRdb holds this immuneACCESS table with in-frame rearrangements only. Some clones are missing; in checked studies, unresolved V genes explain under half, and the rest has no known cause. The sample table contains about 10,000 clones; only one count was recorded for about 55% of them. Approximately 13% of the sample is in the top ten clones. In the paper's terms, the time point label means: pre-treatment sample, taken before nivolumab and TIL therapy. Excised metastases, mostly pleural nodules or supraclavicular lymph nodes, were used as baseline tumor samples and were taken from the same resection from which TIL were grown.

The specimen was tumor tissue, collected at baseline. The receptor set was obtained from a person between 30 and 80 years old with non-small cell lung cancer.

This clone is medium-sized within its sample. This chain links TRBV4-1 with TRBJ2-7, with 9 bases fitting TRBD1. Germline-derived CDR1 and CDR2 are MGHRA and YSYEKL. V was pared by 0 bases and J by 3 bases, with 6 bases of the junction left unmatched. This CDR3 is built from 16 residues. The CDR3 sequence: CASSQDPGTGYYEQYF. The DNA for the CDR3 is TGCGCCAGCAGCCAAGACCCCGGGACAGGGTACTACGAGCAGTACTTC.

The chain joins TRBV5-4 to TRBJ2-7, with D maybe TRBD1 (6 bases). This CDR3 spans 14 amino acids. The ends were cut back, 3 bases at V and 3 bases at J, with 13 bases in the middle. In germline, CDR1 is SGHNT, CDR2 YYREEE (reference sequence). CDR3 sequence reads: CASSYGTRYYEQYF. The CDR3 nucleotides read TGTGCCAGCAGCTACGGGACACGATACTACGAGCAGTACTTC.

J is TRBJ1-6 and V is TRBV11-2; maybe TRBD1 (6 bases). Trimming pared 1 base from V and 9 bases from J, leaving 16 bases between. There are 16 residues in the CDR3. Germline V gene data show CDR1 as SGHAT and CDR2 as FQNNGV. CDR3 coding DNA: TGTGCCAGCAGCTTAGGTCAGGGGAATTGGGTTTCACCCCTCCACTTT. This gives the protein CASSLGQGNWVSPLHF.

In its sample, this clone was seen a few times. This sequence joins TRBV27 and TRBJ1-6; the D gene is possibly TRBD1 (6 bases). V shed 5 bases and J shed 11 bases, with 10 bases lying between them. CDR3 size: 12 residues. Looked up from germline, CDR1 is MNHEY and CDR2 is SMNVEV (reference sequence). CDR3 sequence reads: CASSIRGAPLHF. The CDR3 DNA is TGTGCCAGCAGTATCAGGGGTGCACCCCTCCACTTT.

The gene calls are TRBV7-2 and TRBJ2-1; weak D call: TRBD2 (5 bases). The length of the CDR3 is 15 residues. The V gene's germline CDR1 is SGHTA and CDR2 FQGNSA. V lost 2 bases, J lost 2 bases, and 10 bases lay in between. CDR3 loop: CASSLKVSAYNEQFF. The CDR3 DNA follows: TGTGCCAGCAGCTTAAAAGTTAGCGCCTACAATGAGCAGTTCTTC.

This clone was observed a few times. This chain connects TRBV28 to TRBJ1-2, with D possibly being TRBD1 (5 bases). Germline V gene data show CDR1 as MDHEN and CDR2 as SYDVKM. The length of the CDR3 is 14 residues. The ends were cut back, 7 bases at V and 6 bases at J, with 18 bases in the middle. The CDR3 DNA follows: TGTGCCAGCACTTTGCCGCAGGGCTGGAATGGCTACACCTTC. It translates to CASTLPQGWNGYTF.

The CDR3 here is CASSPQGFAQETQYF. The CDR3 region has the DNA TGTGCCAGCAGCCCGCAGGGCTTCGCCCAAGAGACCCAGTACTTC. The chain uses TRBV11-2 and TRBJ2-5; tentative D call: TRBD1 (5 bases). The CDR3 spans 15 residues. Germline V CDR1 and CDR2: SGHAT, FQNNGV. Trimming pared 5 bases from V and 1 base from J, leaving 14 bases between.

V gene TRBV4-2 combines with J gene TRBJ2-1; 13 nucleotides match TRBD2. The CDR3 is 17 residues long. With 6 bases clipped from V and 9 bases from J, the junction kept 14 bases outside the gene matches. CDR1 LGHNA and CDR2 YNFKEQ come from the germline V gene. In DNA form, the CDR3 reads TGTGCCAGCAGTCCAGGAGACGGACTAGCGGGAGCTGTTGAGCAGTTCTTC. This gives the protein CASSPGDGLAGAVEQFF.

In the case of this clone: A junction end diverges from the germline sequence, so it may reflect a read error. Other nucleotide sequences from this sample produce the same CDR3. This chain connects TRBV14 to TRBJ1-5, with 7 bases aligning to TRBD1. The germline gives CDR1 SGHDN, CDR2 FVKESK. This CDR3 contains 18 residues. The CDR3 here is CASSQDPHKTGVPVKQHF. The CDR3 DNA is TGTGCTAGCAGCCAAGATCCCCACAAAACAGGGGTCCCGGTTAAACAGCATTTT.

The rearrangement joins TRBV27 to TRBJ2-2; D call uncertain. The germline V gene has CDR1 MNHEY and CDR2 SMNVEV (reference sequence). The CDR3 spans 16 residues. The V end lost 5 bases, the J end lost 0 bases, and 13 bases lay between the germline ends. The CDR3 DNA follows: TGTGCCAGCAGTCCCATCGATACCGCGAACACCGGGGAGCTGTTTTTT. Protein product: CASSPIDTANTGELFF.

The V and J genes are TRBV6-6 and TRBJ1-2; the D gene is possibly TRBD1 (6 bases). Germline-derived CDR1 and CDR2 are MNHNY and SVGAGI (reference sequence). CDR3 size: 14 residues. Trimming cost V 8 bases and J 1 base, with 14 bases left between them. The CDR3 DNA sequence: TGTGCCAGCCGGAGGGGGGGCGTTAACTATGGCTACACCTTC. It translates to CASRRGGVNYGYTF.

The chain employs TRBV25-1 and TRBJ1-2; D unresolved. This CDR3 is 12 amino acids long. Germline values: CDR1 MGHDK, CDR2 SYGVNS. Trimming removed 6 bases from V and 8 bases from J, with 13 bases in between. The CDR3 loop reads CASSHPGYGYTF. The CDR3 coding sequence is TGTGCCAGCAGCCACCCAGGCTACGGCTACACCTTC.

V usage is TRBV14 and J usage is TRBJ2-4; D might be TRBD2 (6 bases). V lost 6 bases and J 3 bases, leaving 21 bases between the germline ends. Looked up from germline, CDR1 is SGHDN and CDR2 is FVKESK. This CDR3 has 17 amino acids. CDR3 loop: CASSPSPQRANKNIQYF. CDR3 nucleotide sequence: TGTGCCAGCAGTCCCTCGCCCCAGCGGGCAAACAAAAACATTCAGTACTTC.

The genes are TRBV7-2 and TRBJ2-7, with 7 nucleotides matching TRBD1. The CDR3 runs to 14 residues. Germline loops: CDR1 SGHTA, CDR2 FQGNSA. Germline trimming cut 4 bases from V and 5 bases from J; bases unmatched to any gene: 8. The CDR3 DNA follows: TGTGCCAGCAGCTACGGACAGGCCGCCGACGAGCAGTACTTC. Protein product: CASSYGQAADEQYF.

The chain couples TRBV5-4 to TRBJ2-5; perhaps TRBD2 as D (5 bases). Germline loops: CDR1 SGHNT, CDR2 YYREEE (reference sequence). Trimming pared 4 bases from V and 4 bases from J, leaving 11 bases between. The CDR3 has 13 amino acids. The DNA for the CDR3 is TGTGCCAGCAGCCCCGAGGGTGCAGAGACCCAGTACTTC. Translation gives CASSPEGAETQYF.

The CDR3 DNA sequence: TGTGCCAGCAGCGTTAGCGGGAGAGGCACCGGGGAGCTGTTTTTT. Translating gives CASSVSGRGTGELFF. The rearrangement uses TRBV2 and TRBJ2-2, with 9 positions matching TRBD2. Trimming at V came to 6 bases and at J to 4 bases, leaving 6 bases not matched to a gene. The CDR3 loop spans 15 amino acids. Per the germline V gene, CDR1 is SNHLY and CDR2 is FYNNEI.

This chain's CDR3 is CASSLLGTVNQPQHF. The CDR3 region has the DNA TGTGCCAGCAGTTTACTCGGGACAGTAAATCAGCCCCAGCATTTT. The J gene is TRBJ1-5, the V gene TRBV28, with TRBD1 matching 7 bases. V lost 2 bases and J lost 4; bases outside the gene matches: 5. The CDR3 has 15 amino acids. The germline V gene encodes CDR1 MDHEN and CDR2 SYDVKM.

This sequence joins TRBV5-6 and TRBJ2-5; 13 bases are shared with TRBD2. The CDR3 contains 16 residues. Per germline, CDR1 SGHDT and CDR2 YYEEEE. J lost 4 bases, V lost 4 bases, and 7 bases had no gene match. The CDR3 nucleotides are TGTGCCAGCAGCCCACCCTGGACTAGCGGGGGAGAGACCCAGTACTTC. Translated, it gives CASSPPWTSGGETQYF.

This clone was detected a few times. This sequence joins TRBV19 and TRBJ1-5; TRBD1 might be the D (5 bases). V lost 5 bases and J lost 5, with 10 bases in between. Per germline, CDR1 LNHDA and CDR2 SQIVND (reference sequence). The length of the CDR3 is 13 residues. CDR3 in amino acids: CASSLDRDQPQHF. The CDR3, as DNA: TGTGCCAGTAGTCTCGACAGAGATCAGCCCCAGCATTTT.

This rearrangement joins TRBV18 to TRBJ1-5; the match to TRBD1 covers 10 bases. CDR1 and CDR2 from the germline V gene are KGHSH and LQKENI. V was clipped by 4 bases and J by 5 bases; unmatched bases: 2. The CDR3 spans 14 residues. The CDR3 region is CASSLGTGDQPQHF. In DNA, the CDR3 is TGTGCCAGCTCACTAGGGACAGGGGATCAGCCCCAGCATTTT. Full variable domain (remainder filled in from reference TRBV18 and TRBJ1-5): NAGVMQNPRHLVRRRGQEARLRCSPMKGHSHVYWYRQLPEEGLKFMVYLQKENIIDESGMPKERFSAEFPKEGPSILRIQQVVRGDSAAYFCASSLGTGDQPQHFGDGTRLSIL.

The chain couples TRBV6-5 to TRBJ2-7; a possible D gene is TRBD1 (6 bases). The CDR3 length is 14 residues. V was cut by 5 bases and J by 4 bases, with 15 bases left in between. The germline V gene has CDR1 MNHEY and CDR2 SVGAGI. CDR3 in amino acids: CASSTGLSAYEQYF. The CDR3 region has the DNA TGTGCCAGCAGTACAGGGTTATCGGCATACGAGCAGTACTTC.

The chain combines TRBV5-5 with TRBJ2-7, with a tentative D call TRBD2 (6 bases). The CDR3 is 15 residues long. V shed 2 bases and J shed 5 bases, with 17 bases lying between them. Germline CDR1 and CDR2: SGHKS and YYEKEE (reference sequence). In nucleotides, the CDR3 is TGTGCCAGCAGCTTTGAAAACGGGAGACTCGACGAGCAGTACTTC. Translated, it gives CASSFENGRLDEQYF. Complete variable domain (other parts from reference TRBV5-5 and TRBJ2-7): DAGVTQSPTHLIKTRGQQVTLRCSPISGHKSVSWYQQVLGQGPQFIFQYYEKEERGRGNFPDRFSARQFPNYSSELNVNALLLGDSALYLCASSFENGRLDEQYFGPGTRLTVT.

The chain is built from TRBV10-2 and TRBJ2-5, with 9 bases matching TRBD2. TRBJ2-7 explains the end of the DNA better; the J call may be wrong. This CDR3 contains 14 residues. Germline values: CDR1 WSHSY, CDR2 SAAADI. CDR3 nucleotides: TGCGCCAGCATCGGCGGGAGGGACTTCGGCGAGCAGTACTTC. It codes for CASIGGRDFGEQYF.

This clone was seen only once. The J gene is TRBJ1-1, the V gene TRBV29-1; D remains unclear. The germline V gene encodes CDR1 SQVTM and CDR2 ANQGSEA. The CDR3 spans 12 residues. Trimming removed 8 bases from V and 1 base from J, with 11 bases in between. CDR3 nucleotide sequence: TGCAGCACCCACACAGCGAACACTGAAGCTTTCTTT. Amino acids: CSTHTANTEAFF.

The count of this clone is one. This chain uses TRBV5-1 with TRBJ1-6; TRBD1 is a possible D gene (6 bases). CDR3 length: 14 residues. CDR1 and CDR2 from the germline V gene are SGHRS and YFSETQ. V was cut by 4 bases and J by 8 bases, with 13 bases left in between. The CDR3 is CASSTSGGYSPLHF. CDR3 nucleotide sequence: TGCGCCAGCAGCACGAGTGGGGGCTATTCACCCCTCCACTTT.

This clone occurred a few times. The V and J genes are TRBV13 and TRBJ1-1; D ambiguous. The V end was cut by 1 base, the J end by 0 bases, with 3 bases between. Germline CDR1 and CDR2: PRHDT and FYEKMQ (reference sequence). The CDR3 runs to 13 residues. Here the CDR3 DNA reads TGTGCCAGCAGCTTAGAACTGAACACTGAAGCTTTCTTT. The encoded protein is CASSLELNTEAFF. Full variable domain (missing parts from reference TRBV13 and TRBJ1-1): AAGVIQSPRHLIKEKRETATLKCYPIPRHDTVYWYQQGPGQDPQFLISFYEKMQSDKGSIPDRFSAQQFSDYHSELNMSSLELGDSALYFCASSLELNTEAFFGQGTRLTVV.

The genes are TRBV11-3 and TRBJ2-7, with a tentative D call TRBD2 (6 bases). This CDR3 region has 14 residues. Trimming pared 6 bases from V and 7 bases from J, leaving 19 bases between. The germline CDR1 and CDR2 sequences are SGHNT and YENEEA. CDR3 sequence: CASSVLRGTREQYF. CDR3 sequence (DNA): TGTGCCAGCAGTGTGTTACGGGGGACGAGGGAGCAGTACTTC.

The genes are TRBV4-1 and TRBJ1-5; D uncertain. The CDR3 covers 16 residues. V shed 0 bases and J shed 5 bases, with 14 bases lying between them. CDR1 is MGHRA and CDR2 is YSYEKL in the germline V gene. The CDR3 spells CASSQEFRRLDQPQHF. CDR3 sequence (DNA): TGCGCCAGCAGCCAAGAGTTTCGGCGGCTTGATCAGCCCCAGCATTTT.

This clone has a handful of counts. The chain combines TRBV10-2 with TRBJ1-1, with D maybe TRBD1 (5 bases). The CDR3 is 14 residues long. CDR1 WSHSY and CDR2 SAAADI come from the germline V gene. Trimming left V 7 bases short and J 0 bases short, with 12 bases between. The CDR3 coding sequence is TGCGCCAGCAAGGGTTGGGGGGTGAACACTGAAGCTTTCTTT. Amino acids: CASKGWGVNTEAFF.

This chain links TRBV4-1 with TRBJ2-1, with TRBD2 matching over 8 bases. V was clipped by 1 base and J by 9 bases; unmatched bases: 11. This CDR3 is 16 amino acids long. From germline, CDR1 is MGHRA and CDR2 YSYEKL. As DNA, the CDR3 is TGCGCCAGCAGCCAAGTGGGTCGGGGGGGCTTCAGTGAGCAGTTCTTC. Translation gives CASSQVGRGGFSEQFF.